This T cell receptor (beta chain) is drawn from a study of blood T cell repertoires in COVID-19. Background on the study: The origin of the acute and convalescent COVID-19 samples was the United States, Italy and Spain. Sample material is recorded as cDNA or gDNA derived from T cells, B-cell-depleted T cells, or PBMCs.

In the source study's methods: Estimates of nucleated cell counts were drawn from the amplification of reference gene primers. The method was immunoSEQ multiplex PCR; TCRdb's version includes in-frame clones alone and lacks a portion of them. Clone size and V and J calls were adopted from that table, with D and trimming inferred from the DNA. The sample lists about 78,000 clones; over 75% were seen once. The CDR3 has 14 residues. The V segment lost 4 bases and the J segment 2 bases; nucleotides outside the gene matches: 3. Germline assignment: CDR1 SGDLS and CDR2 YYNGEE. Sample: peripheral blood. This receptor was obtained from a woman aged 80 or over with acute or convalescent COVID-19. V is TRBV9 and J is TRBJ2-5, with 9 bases matching TRBD1. CDR3 sequence reads: CASSTGTGQETQYF. The CDR3 DNA follows: TGTGCCAGCAGCACGGGGACAGGGCAAGAGACCCAGTACTTC.